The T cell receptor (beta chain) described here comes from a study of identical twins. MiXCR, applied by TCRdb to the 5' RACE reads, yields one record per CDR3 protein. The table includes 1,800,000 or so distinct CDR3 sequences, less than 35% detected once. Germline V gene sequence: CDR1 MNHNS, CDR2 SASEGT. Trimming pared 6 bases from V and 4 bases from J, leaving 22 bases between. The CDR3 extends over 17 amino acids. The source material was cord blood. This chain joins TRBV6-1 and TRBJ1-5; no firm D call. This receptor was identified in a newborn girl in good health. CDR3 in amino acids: CASRARSFGQQNQPQHF. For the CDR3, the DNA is TGTGCCAGCAGAGCGCGAAGTTTTGGGCAGCAAAATCAGCCCCAGCATTTT.